The rows below give T cell receptor beta chains drawn from one sample of a study of radiotherapy plus CTLA-4 blockade in lung cancer. Method: immunoSEQ multiplex PCR; TCRdb's copy keeps in-frame clones and lacks some. The sample consists of about 59,000 clones, about 70% of them appearing once. This material consisted of peripheral blood, taken from a patient treated with radiotherapy plus ipilimumab. These TCRs come from a human donor with non-small cell lung cancer whose response to radiotherapy plus ipilimumab could not be evaluated. CDR3s include the opening cysteine and the closing phenylalanine or tryptophan. D genes are given only for firm matches. Clone sizes are given selectively: once, few, many, or a class where the clone is expanded.

CDR3nt: TGCAGCGTTGAAGATCCTCAACAGGGGGCGGATGGCTACACCTTC
CDR3aa: CSVEDPQQGADGYTF
d_gene: TRBD1
abundance: once
j_gene: TRBJ1-2
v_gene: TRBV29-1

CDR3nt: TGTGCCAGCAGCTCCTCGGGACAGGGGAATTCACCCCTCCACTTT
CDR3aa: CASSSSGQGNSPLHF
d_gene: TRBD1
abundance: .
j_gene: TRBJ1-6
v_gene: TRBV7-2

CDR3nt: TGTGCCGAGGGTGGGCGCGGTGAAAAACTGTTTTTT
CDR3aa: CAEGGRGEKLFF
d_gene: .
abundance: .
j_gene: TRBJ1-4
v_gene: TRBV6-4

CDR3nt: TGTGCCAGCAGTAAAGGACAGGGTCGGACTGAAGCTTTCTTT
CDR3aa: CASSKGQGRTEAFF
d_gene: TRBD1
abundance: few
j_gene: TRBJ1-1
v_gene: TRBV2

CDR3nt: TGTGCCGGACGGACAGGGTGGAGAACTAATGAAAAACTGTTTTTT
CDR3aa: CAGRTGWRTNEKLFF
d_gene: TRBD1
abundance: .
j_gene: TRBJ1-4
v_gene: TRBV30

CDR3nt: TGTGCCAGCAGCCTAGACAGGGTTGGCGAGCAGTACTTC
CDR3aa: CASSLDRVGEQYF
d_gene: TRBD1
abundance: few
j_gene: TRBJ2-7
v_gene: TRBV7-2

CDR3nt: TGTGGGTGTAGGTCGGCCGGGGAGCTGTTTTTT
CDR3aa: CGCRSAGELFF
d_gene: .
abundance: once
j_gene: TRBJ2-2
v_gene: TRBV5-8

CDR3nt: TGTGCCAGCTCACCCCCGGGGAGAGGGCGGGAGACCCAGTACTTC
CDR3aa: CASSPPGRGRETQYF
d_gene: .
abundance: .
j_gene: TRBJ2-5
v_gene: TRBV18

CDR3nt: TGTGCCAGCAGCTTAGGTATCCAGGGCAGATACAATGAGCAGTTCTTC
CDR3aa: CASSLGIQGRYNEQFF
d_gene: .
abundance: once
j_gene: TRBJ2-1
v_gene: TRBV11-3

CDR3nt: TGCGCCAGCAGCCAAGAATTATTCAGGGGAAACTATGGCTACACCTTC
CDR3aa: CASSQELFRGNYGYTF
d_gene: .
abundance: .
j_gene: TRBJ1-2
v_gene: TRBV4-1

CDR3nt: TGTGCCAGCAGCTTAAGGGGCACTGGGGCCAACGTCCTGACTTTC
CDR3aa: CASSLRGTGANVLTF
d_gene: .
abundance: .
j_gene: TRBJ2-6
v_gene: TRBV5-5

CDR3nt: TGTGCCAGCAGTGAAGGCTTGAGTCAGCCCCAGCATTTT
CDR3aa: CASSEGLSQPQHF
d_gene: .
abundance: once
j_gene: TRBJ1-5
v_gene: TRBV2

CDR3nt: TGTGCCAGCAGACAGCGGCGGGAGTTTACCTACGAGCAGTACTTC
CDR3aa: CASRQRREFTYEQYF
d_gene: TRBD2
abundance: .
j_gene: TRBJ2-7
v_gene: TRBV28

CDR3nt: TGTGCCAGCAGTTTGGGCCGCCGCGGGTATAGCAATCAGCCCCAGCATTTT
CDR3aa: CASSLGRRGYSNQPQHF
d_gene: .
abundance: .
j_gene: TRBJ1-5
v_gene: TRBV28

CDR3nt: TGTGCCAGCAGCTTCCGGGACAGGGCCGACTATGGCTACACCTTC
CDR3aa: CASSFRDRADYGYTF
d_gene: TRBD1
abundance: .
j_gene: TRBJ1-2
v_gene: TRBV9

CDR3nt: TGTGCCAGCAGTTCATCTAGCGGACCCACGGATACGCAGTATTTT
CDR3aa: CASSSSSGPTDTQYF
d_gene: TRBD2
abundance: .
j_gene: TRBJ2-3
v_gene: TRBV27

CDR3nt: TGTGCCTGGACAACAGACAGCCGCTCTGGAAACACCATATATTTT
CDR3aa: CAWTTDSRSGNTIYF
d_gene: .
abundance: few
j_gene: TRBJ1-3
v_gene: TRBV30

CDR3nt: TGTGCCAGCAGTGCGAGCAGGGCTGGGGCCAACGTCCTGACTTTC
CDR3aa: CASSASRAGANVLTF
d_gene: .
abundance: .
j_gene: TRBJ2-6
v_gene: TRBV2

CDR3nt: TGTGCCAGCAGCTTCGGGGCAGGGGCGTACGATGAGCAGTTCTTC
CDR3aa: CASSFGAGAYDEQFF
d_gene: .
abundance: .
j_gene: TRBJ2-1
v_gene: TRBV5-4

CDR3nt: TGTGCCAGCTCACCATTGGGCGGGACCTCTTTCCAAGAGACCCAGTACTTC
CDR3aa: CASSPLGGTSFQETQYF
d_gene: .
abundance: .
j_gene: TRBJ2-5
v_gene: TRBV18

CDR3nt: TGTGCCAGCAGCAAAGAGGCACTAGCGGGCCTCTCCTACGAGCAGTACTTC
CDR3aa: CASSKEALAGLSYEQYF
d_gene: .
abundance: .
j_gene: TRBJ2-7
v_gene: TRBV21-1

CDR3nt: TGCGCCAGCAGCCACCCAGGGGTAGGACGCTACTCTGGAAACACCATATATTTT
CDR3aa: CASSHPGVGRYSGNTIYF
d_gene: .
abundance: .
j_gene: TRBJ1-3
v_gene: TRBV4-3

CDR3nt: TGTGCCAGCAGCTTCGACGGGGTTTACACCGGGGAGCTGTTTTTT
CDR3aa: CASSFDGVYTGELFF
d_gene: .
abundance: .
j_gene: TRBJ2-2
v_gene: TRBV7-9

CDR3nt: TGTGCCACCTCAGGACAGGGATCCTACGAGCAGTACTTC
CDR3aa: CATSGQGSYEQYF
d_gene: TRBD1
abundance: .
j_gene: TRBJ2-7
v_gene: TRBV19

CDR3nt: TGTGCCAGCACCACGGGACAGGGAGGCTACGAGCAGTACTTC
CDR3aa: CASTTGQGGYEQYF
d_gene: TRBD1
abundance: .
j_gene: TRBJ2-7
v_gene: TRBV6-1

CDR3nt: TGTGCCAGCAGCTTAGGGTCCAGGGGTGACTATGGCTACACCTTC
CDR3aa: CASSLGSRGDYGYTF
d_gene: .
abundance: .
j_gene: TRBJ1-2
v_gene: TRBV11-2

CDR3nt: TGTGCCAGCGGACCGGGACTTGAGCAGTACTTC
CDR3aa: CASGPGLEQYF
d_gene: .
abundance: .
j_gene: TRBJ2-7
v_gene: TRBV7-8

CDR3nt: TGTGCCAGCAGACGGCGGGAGGAGCAGTACTTC
CDR3aa: CASRRREEQYF
d_gene: TRBD2
abundance: .
j_gene: TRBJ2-7
v_gene: TRBV6-1

CDR3nt: TGTGCCAGCAGTACAGGGTTGCCAAACACTGAAGCTTTCTTT
CDR3aa: CASSTGLPNTEAFF
d_gene: .
abundance: .
j_gene: TRBJ1-1
v_gene: TRBV25-1

CDR3nt: TGTGCCAGCAGCTTAACGACAGGAGGCAATCAGCCCCAGCATTTT
CDR3aa: CASSLTTGGNQPQHF
d_gene: .
abundance: .
j_gene: TRBJ1-5
v_gene: TRBV7-8

CDR3nt: TGTGCCAGCAGTTACCGGGGGACAGATCAGCCCCAGCATTTT
CDR3aa: CASSYRGTDQPQHF
d_gene: TRBD1
abundance: few
j_gene: TRBJ1-5
v_gene: TRBV6-5

CDR3nt: TGTGCCAGCAGTGAAGAGGTAGGAGGGTGCCCCCGGAATGAGCAGTTCTTC
CDR3aa: CASSEEVGGCPRNEQFF
d_gene: .
abundance: .
j_gene: TRBJ2-1
v_gene: TRBV6-1

CDR3nt: TGTGCCAGCAATACAGGGATTCTGCAAGAGACCCAGTACTTC
CDR3aa: CASNTGILQETQYF
d_gene: .
abundance: .
j_gene: TRBJ2-5
v_gene: TRBV5-4

CDR3nt: TGTGCCAGCAGTTTCTCAACAGGGCACAGAGGGTACGAGCAGTACTTC
CDR3aa: CASSFSTGHRGYEQYF
d_gene: .
abundance: .
j_gene: TRBJ2-7
v_gene: TRBV27

CDR3nt: TGTGCCAGCAGCTTAAGGCTCGCCCAGGGACAGCAGAACACTGAAGCTTTCTTT
CDR3aa: CASSLRLAQGQQNTEAFF
d_gene: TRBD1
abundance: .
j_gene: TRBJ1-1
v_gene: TRBV7-3

CDR3nt: TGTGCCAGCTCACCACCGGGGAGGAACACTGAAGCTTTCTTT
CDR3aa: CASSPPGRNTEAFF
d_gene: .
abundance: few
j_gene: TRBJ1-1
v_gene: TRBV18

CDR3nt: TGCGCCAGCAGCTTAGGACTAGCGGGAGCCGCATCCTACAATGAGCAGTTCTTC
CDR3aa: CASSLGLAGAASYNEQFF
d_gene: TRBD2
abundance: .
j_gene: TRBJ2-1
v_gene: TRBV5-1

CDR3nt: TGCGCCAGCAGTGAGATGACACAGGGAGATAATTCACCCCTCCACTTT
CDR3aa: CASSEMTQGDNSPLHF
d_gene: .
abundance: few
j_gene: TRBJ1-6
v_gene: TRBV10-1

CDR3nt: TGTGCCAGCATCACGGGACTTACCACAGATACGCAGTATTTT
CDR3aa: CASITGLTTDTQYF
d_gene: .
abundance: .
j_gene: TRBJ2-3
v_gene: TRBV11-2

CDR3nt: TGTGTCAGCAGCCAAGGGGGGGACGAGCAGTACTTC
CDR3aa: CVSSQGGDEQYF
d_gene: .
abundance: .
j_gene: TRBJ2-7
v_gene: TRBV4-2

CDR3nt: TGTGCCAGCAGTTTATCGTCGGGTTCCTCCTACAATGAGCAGTTCTTC
CDR3aa: CASSLSSGSSYNEQFF
d_gene: .
abundance: .
j_gene: TRBJ2-1
v_gene: TRBV27

CDR3nt: TGTGCCAGCAGTCATTTAAGGTGGGGGGTCGGCACTGAAGCTTTCTTT
CDR3aa: CASSHLRWGVGTEAFF
d_gene: .
abundance: .
j_gene: TRBJ1-1
v_gene: TRBV7-9